A single sample gave rise to the 18 T cell receptor beta chains below, sequenced in a study of blood T cell repertoires in COVID-19. Repertoires were generated with immunoSEQ multiplex PCR, while TCRdb's copy carries only in-frame clones and drops some. The sample lists hundreds of thousands of clones, 65% to 90% occurring once. Sequenced input: peripheral blood. The receptor source for this set is a woman aged 65 to 85 with COVID-19, enrolled during active disease.

The chain is built from TRBV11-2 and TRBJ2-1; 8 nucleotides match TRBD2. The length of the CDR3 is 15 residues. Germline-derived CDR1 and CDR2 are SGHAT and FQNNGV. V dropped 6 bases and J dropped 2; count of bases not matched to a gene: 6. The CDR3 nucleotides are TGTGCCAGCAGTTTAACTAGCGGCACCTACAATGAGCAGTTCTTC. Encoded protein: CASSLTSGTYNEQFF.

The chain combines TRBV6-5 with TRBJ1-1; 7 bases agree with TRBD1. After removal of 6 bases from V and 2 bases from J, the junction contained 9 bases not matched to a gene. There are 15 residues in the CDR3. CDR1 is MNHEY, CDR2 SVGAGI, per germline. CDR3 loop: CASSALGQANTEAFF. As DNA, the CDR3 is TGTGCCAGCAGCGCCCTCGGACAGGCTAACACTGAAGCTTTCTTT.

The chain is built from TRBV7-3 and TRBJ2-5; TRBD1 agrees at 9 bases. V was pared by 3 bases and J by 3 bases, with 2 bases of the junction left unmatched. Germline CDR1 SGHTA, CDR2 FQGTGA. The CDR3 totals 14 residues. The CDR3 nucleotides read TGTGCCAGCAGCTTTGACAGGGGGGAAGAGACCCAGTACTTC. Its translation is CASSFDRGEETQYF.

This clone came up once. This sequence joins TRBV4-3 and TRBJ2-7; TRBD1 agrees at 7 bases. Germline lookup yields CDR1 LGHNA and CDR2 YSLEER. The V gene end was trimmed by 0 bases and the J gene end by 0 bases; junction bases not matched to a gene: 2. This CDR3 comprises 15 residues. The CDR3, as DNA: TGCGCCAGCAGCCAAGAGGGACAGAGCTCCTACGAGCAGTACTTC. It yields the protein CASSQEGQSSYEQYF.

The V gene is TRBV14, the J gene TRBJ1-2; the match to TRBD1 covers 9 bases. CDR3 size: 17 residues. From germline, CDR1 is SGHDN and CDR2 FVKESK. The V gene end was trimmed by 1 base and the J gene end by 4 bases; junction bases not matched to a gene: 10. The CDR3 sequence is CASSQAPNRGRGYGYTF. The DNA for the CDR3 is TGTGCCAGCAGCCAAGCACCTAACAGGGGGCGCGGCTATGGCTACACCTTC.

This CDR3 reads CATSESGADTQYF. Here the CDR3 DNA reads TGTGCCACCAGTGAGTCAGGGGCAGATACGCAGTATTTT. The chain joins TRBV24-1 to TRBJ2-3, with D possibly being TRBD1 (6 bases). The ends were cut back, 4 bases at V and 4 bases at J, with 8 bases in the middle. The CDR3 totals 13 residues. The germline CDR1 and CDR2 sequences are KGHDR and SFDVKD.

This clone was seen a single time. This chain joins TRBV20-1 and TRBJ2-7, with D tentatively TRBD1 (6 bases). CDR1 is DFQATT and CDR2 is SNEGSKA in the germline V gene (reference sequence). V lost 3 bases, J lost 3 bases, and 6 bases lay in between. CDR3 length equals 11 residues. CDR3 sequence: CSARTGYEQYF. CDR3 nucleotides: TGCAGTGCTAGGACAGGCTACGAGCAGTACTTC.

The chain couples TRBV7-8 to TRBJ2-2; possible D gene TRBD2, 5 bases. Trimming cost V 0 bases and J 7 bases, with 12 bases left between them. The germline V gene has CDR1 SGHVS and CDR2 FQNEAQ. This CDR3 has 15 amino acids. The CDR3 sequence: CASSLATGFGGELFF. In DNA, the CDR3 is TGTGCCAGCAGCTTAGCGACGGGGTTTGGCGGGGAGCTGTTTTTT.

The chain has TRBV28 and TRBJ2-1; the match to TRBD1 covers 10 bases. This CDR3 comprises 13 residues. Germline-derived CDR1 and CDR2 are MDHEN and SYDVKM. For the CDR3, the DNA is TGTGTCACGACAGGGGGCTTCGGGAATGAGCAGTTCTTC. Protein sequence: CVTTGGFGNEQFF.

The chain combines TRBV27 with TRBJ2-5, with TRBD2 matching over 7 bases. Per germline, CDR1 MNHEY and CDR2 SMNVEV (reference sequence). After removal of 6 bases from V and 1 base from J, the junction contained 11 bases not matched to a gene. There are 16 residues in the CDR3. The CDR3 loop reads CASRASPGGLQETQYF. CDR3 nucleotide sequence: TGTGCCAGCAGAGCCAGTCCGGGGGGACTCCAAGAGACCCAGTACTTC.

The chain couples TRBV7-2 to TRBJ1-1; TRBD1 aligns across 8 bases. The V and J ends lost 5 bases and 4 bases, in that order; junction bases with no gene match: 9. Germline assignment: CDR1 SGHTA and CDR2 FQGNSA. This CDR3 has 15 amino acids. The CDR3 here is CASSSQGAAGTEAFF. CDR3 in DNA: TGTGCCAGCAGCAGTCAGGGGGCAGCGGGCACTGAAGCTTTCTTT.

Written as DNA, the CDR3 is TGTGCCAGCAGCCCCCACCCCCGGAATCAGGGGGCTATAGAGACCCAGTACTTC. Protein sequence: CASSPHPRNQGAIETQYF. The gene calls are TRBV7-9 and TRBJ2-5; 8 bases match TRBD1. Germline loops: CDR1 SEHNR, CDR2 FQNEAQ (reference sequence). V lost 5 bases, J lost 4 bases, and 18 bases stayed unmatched. The CDR3 runs 18 residues.

The rearrangement uses TRBV11-3 and TRBJ2-1, with D uncertain. CDR1 and CDR2 (germline): SGHNT, YENEEA. Trimming removed 4 bases from V and 0 bases from J, with 10 bases in between. The CDR3 is 15 amino acids. Here the CDR3 DNA reads TGTGCCAGCAGCTCATCTCCGAGCTCCTACAATGAGCAGTTCTTC. Translating gives CASSSSPSSYNEQFF.

This chain links TRBV2 with TRBJ2-1; 13 bases fit TRBD2. The CDR3 has 16 residues. Germline V gene lookup returns CDR1 SNHLY and CDR2 FYNNEI. V shed 8 bases and J 4 bases; nucleotides not matched to a gene: 8. CDR3 amino acids: CASDRTSGGAYNEQFF. CDR3 nucleotide sequence: TGTGCCAGCGACCGCACTAGCGGGGGGGCTTACAATGAGCAGTTCTTC.

The J gene is TRBJ2-5, the V gene TRBV5-1, with 14 positions matching TRBD2. From germline, CDR1 is SGHRS and CDR2 YFSETQ. The J segment lost 1 base and the V segment lost 4 bases, leaving 6 bases of the junction unmatched. The CDR3 is made up of 17 amino acids. CDR3 in DNA: TGCGCCAGCAGCGTCGGGACTAGCGGGGGCGGCCAAGAGACCCAGTACTTC. This sequence encodes CASSVGTSGGGQETQYF.

As concerns this clone: The sample holds other DNA sequences that translate to the same CDR3. The genes are TRBV5-1 and TRBJ2-7, with 10 bases identical to TRBD1. Germline values: CDR1 SGHRS, CDR2 YFSETQ. There are 15 residues in the CDR3. With 0 bases clipped from V and 5 bases from J, the junction kept 5 bases outside the gene matches. The CDR3 is CASSLEGQGSHEQYF. CDR3 bases: TGCGCCAGCAGCTTGGAGGGACAGGGGTCCCACGAGCAGTACTTC.

DNA of the CDR3: TGCGCCAGCTTGGGACCGGGACAAACTTATAATTCACCCCTCCACTTT. It encodes CASLGPGQTYNSPLHF. The chain uses TRBV10-2 and TRBJ1-6; a weak D match, TRBD1 (6 bases). The CDR3 consists of 16 residues. V shed 8 bases and J shed 4 bases, with 18 bases lying between them. Looked up from germline, CDR1 is WSHSY and CDR2 is SAAADI.

The rearrangement uses TRBV11-2 and TRBJ1-2, with a tentative D call TRBD1 (5 bases). The CDR3 has 15 amino acids. Trimming took off 4 bases at V and 8 bases at J, with 20 bases between the two ends. CDR1 and CDR2 from the germline V gene are SGHAT and FQNNGV. CDR3 nucleotide sequence: TGTGCCAGCAGCTCCCCGAATCGGAGGCGGGACGGCTACACCTTC. This gives the protein CASSSPNRRRDGYTF.